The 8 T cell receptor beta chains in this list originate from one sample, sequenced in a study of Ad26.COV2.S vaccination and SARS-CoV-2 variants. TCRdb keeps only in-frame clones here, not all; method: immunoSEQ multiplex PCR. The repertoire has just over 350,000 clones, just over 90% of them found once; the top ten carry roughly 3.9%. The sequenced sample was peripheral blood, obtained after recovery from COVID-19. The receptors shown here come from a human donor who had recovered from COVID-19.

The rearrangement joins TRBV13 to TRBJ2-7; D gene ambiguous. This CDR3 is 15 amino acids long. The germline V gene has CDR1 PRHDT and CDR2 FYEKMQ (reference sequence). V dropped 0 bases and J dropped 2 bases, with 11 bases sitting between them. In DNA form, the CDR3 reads TGTGCCAGCAGCTTAGGGTGGTCCCCGACCTACGAGCAGTACTTC. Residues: CASSLGWSPTYEQYF.

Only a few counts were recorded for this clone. CDR3 DNA: TGTGCCAGCAGTCAAACCTTCACCTATGGCTACACCTTC. Protein sequence: CASSQTFTYGYTF. The rearrangement joins TRBV6-5 to TRBJ1-2; D gene unclear. CDR1 and CDR2 from the germline V gene are MNHEY and SVGAGI. V was clipped by 5 bases and J by 4 bases, with 11 bases between them. This CDR3 has 13 residues.

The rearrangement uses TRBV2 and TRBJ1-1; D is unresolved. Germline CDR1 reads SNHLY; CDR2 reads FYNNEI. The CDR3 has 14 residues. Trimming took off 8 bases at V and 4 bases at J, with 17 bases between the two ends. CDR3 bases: TGTGCCAGCGGGGTCCCGAGATCTAGCACTGAAGCTTTCTTT. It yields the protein CASGVPRSSTEAFF.

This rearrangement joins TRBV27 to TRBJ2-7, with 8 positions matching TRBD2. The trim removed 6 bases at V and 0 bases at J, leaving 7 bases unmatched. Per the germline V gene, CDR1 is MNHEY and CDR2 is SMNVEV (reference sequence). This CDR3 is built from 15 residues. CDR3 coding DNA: TGTGCCAGCAGCCCCGGGAGGGTCCCCTCCTACGAGCAGTACTTC. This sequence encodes CASSPGRVPSYEQYF.

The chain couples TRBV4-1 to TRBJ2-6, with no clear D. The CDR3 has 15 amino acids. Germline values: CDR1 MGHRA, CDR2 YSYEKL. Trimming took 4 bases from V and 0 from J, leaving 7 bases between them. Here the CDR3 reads CASSPRLSGANVLTF. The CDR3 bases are TGCGCCAGCAGCCCCAGGCTCTCTGGGGCCAACGTCCTGACTTTC.

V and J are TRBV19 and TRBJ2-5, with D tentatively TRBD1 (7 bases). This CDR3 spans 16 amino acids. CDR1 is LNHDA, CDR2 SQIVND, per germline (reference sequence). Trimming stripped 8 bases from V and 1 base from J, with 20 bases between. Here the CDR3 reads CASHHSGGLVQETQYF. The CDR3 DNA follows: TGTGCCAGTCACCATTCAGGGGGACTGGTCCAAGAGACCCAGTACTTC.

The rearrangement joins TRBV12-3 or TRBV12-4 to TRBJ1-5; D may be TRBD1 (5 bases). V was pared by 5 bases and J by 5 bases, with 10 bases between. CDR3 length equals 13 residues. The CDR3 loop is CASSRDWDQPQHF. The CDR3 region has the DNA TGTGCCAGCAGTCGGGACTGGGATCAGCCCCAGCATTTT.

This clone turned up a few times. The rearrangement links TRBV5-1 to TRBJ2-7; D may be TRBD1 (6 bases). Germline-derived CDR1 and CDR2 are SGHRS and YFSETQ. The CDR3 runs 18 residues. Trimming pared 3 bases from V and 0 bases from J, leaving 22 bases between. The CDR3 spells CASSSGTLIGSSSYEQYF. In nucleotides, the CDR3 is TGCGCCAGCAGCTCCGGGACACTTATTGGGAGTAGCTCCTACGAGCAGTACTTC.